The 27 T cell receptor beta chains presented below share a single source sample, sequenced in a study of T cells after yellow fever vaccination. TCRdb fed the 5' RACE reads into MiXCR, producing one record per CDR3 protein. The data hold 200,000 to 300,000 distinct CDR3 sequences, with 3.6% observed a single time. The sample consisted of PBMCs, taken 15 days after the yellow fever booster vaccination. The receptors were sampled from a man between 18 and 35 years old who received the YFV17D yellow fever vaccine.

This clonotype occurred many times. This rearrangement joins TRBV20-1 to TRBJ2-3; 8 positions agree with TRBD2. V shed 3 bases and J 8 bases; nucleotides not matched to a gene: 13. The CDR3 runs to 15 residues. Germline V CDR1 and CDR2: DFQATT, SNEGSKA (reference sequence). For the CDR3, the DNA is TGCAGTGCTAGGGGAGGAAGCGGGGGTAGAGGTACGCAGTATTTT. Translation: CSARGGSGGRGTQYF.

J is TRBJ2-3 and V is TRBV5-1; perhaps TRBD2 as D (6 bases). With 1 base removed from V and 4 bases from J, the gap between germline ends came to 13 bases. Germline CDR1 is SGHRS and CDR2 is YFSETQ. The CDR3 consists of 15 residues. The CDR3 sequence: CASSLLAPSPDTQYF. The CDR3, as DNA: TGCGCCAGCAGCTTGCTAGCGCCATCCCCAGATACGCAGTATTTT.

This clonotype occurred a few times. The chain employs TRBV5-4 and TRBJ1-2; D remains ambiguous. Germline V gives CDR1 SGHNT, CDR2 YYREEE (reference sequence). V lost 5 bases, J lost 5 bases, and 10 bases lay in between. This CDR3 is built from 12 residues. The CDR3 protein is CASSQTGYGYTF. The CDR3 nucleotides are TGTGCCAGCAGTCAAACGGGATATGGCTACACCTTC.

In its sample, this clonotype was seen many times. The chain links TRBV20-1 to TRBJ2-3, with a weak D call TRBD2 (6 bases). The CDR3 runs 14 residues. V was clipped by 2 bases and J by 3 bases, with 12 bases between them. Germline V gene lookup returns CDR1 DFQATT and CDR2 SNEGSKA (reference sequence). Here the CDR3 DNA reads TGCAGTGCTAGAAGGTCGGCGGGGACAGATACGCAGTATTTT. This codes for CSARRSAGTDTQYF.

This clonotype has a count of ten or more. The rearrangement uses TRBV20-1 and TRBJ2-7; no clear D gene. The V end lost 6 bases, the J end lost 3 bases, and 12 bases lay between the germline ends. In germline, CDR1 is DFQATT, CDR2 SNEGSKA (reference sequence). The CDR3 loop spans 12 amino acids. The CDR3 reads CSAQSLRYEQYV. CDR3 DNA sequence: TGCAGTGCCCAGTCCTTGCGCTACGAGCAGTACGTC.

This clonotype was seen many times. The chain joins TRBV5-1 to TRBJ1-2; 12 bases map to TRBD1. The CDR3 runs to 16 residues. The trim removed 4 bases at V and 0 bases at J, leaving 4 bases unmatched. Germline V lookup: CDR1 SGHRS, CDR2 YFSETQ. The CDR3 DNA reads as TGCGCCAGCAGCCGGGGACAGGGGGCGACTAACTATGGCTACACCTTC. Amino acids: CASSRGQGATNYGYTF.

The V gene is TRBV20-1, the J gene TRBJ2-1; TRBD2 agrees at 11 bases. Per the germline V gene, CDR1 is DFQATT and CDR2 is SNEGSKA (reference sequence). This CDR3 has 14 amino acids. After removal of 3 bases from V and 9 bases from J, the junction contained 7 bases not matched to a gene. Written as DNA, the CDR3 is TGCAGTGCTAGGGCCGCTAGCGGGGGGAGTGAGCAGTTCTTC. Translated, it gives CSARAASGGSEQFF.

The gene calls are TRBV7-8 and TRBJ2-1, with TRBD1 as a possible D gene (6 bases). This CDR3 region has 16 residues. CDR1 is SGHVS and CDR2 is FQNEAQ in the germline V gene. V lost 2 bases, J lost 3 bases, and 14 bases lay in between. The CDR3, as DNA: TGTGCCAGCAGCTTATTGCCAGGGGCGTTCTACAATGAGCAGTTCTTC. Encoded protein: CASSLLPGAFYNEQFF.

This clonotype showed up just a few times. The gene calls are TRBV19 and TRBJ2-5; tentatively, D is TRBD2 (6 bases). V was trimmed by 2 bases and J by 3 bases, leaving 7 bases between them. CDR1 is LNHDA and CDR2 is SQIVND in the germline V gene (reference sequence). The CDR3 totals 13 residues. The CDR3 DNA sequence: TGTGCCAGTAGTATACTAGCGAAAGAGACCCAGTACTTC. Its protein is CASSILAKETQYF.

In this sample, this clonotype turned up many times. V gene TRBV11-2 combines with J gene TRBJ2-1; D is ambiguous. V dropped 3 bases and J dropped 9 bases, with 9 bases sitting between them. The CDR3 has 12 amino acids. Germline V gene data show CDR1 as SGHAT and CDR2 as FQNNGV. This CDR3 is CASSLNWSEQFF. DNA of the CDR3: TGTGCCAGCAGCTTGAATTGGAGTGAGCAGTTCTTC.

This clonotype came up many times. V usage is TRBV10-3 and J usage is TRBJ1-5; no clear D gene. The CDR3 length is 13 residues. Germline CDR1 is ENHRY and CDR2 is SYGVKD. V lost 4 bases and J 1 base, leaving 5 bases between the germline ends. CDR3 amino acids: CAISVGSNQPQHF. For the CDR3, the DNA is TGTGCCATCAGTGTTGGGAGCAATCAGCCCCAGCATTTT.

This clonotype was observed many times. The genes are TRBV24-1 and TRBJ2-5; a possible D gene is TRBD2 (6 bases). Germline CDR1 and CDR2: KGHDR and SFDVKD. Between the trimmed V and J ends, which lost 3 bases and 5 bases, there was a span of 21 bases. The CDR3 covers 17 residues. For the CDR3, the DNA is TGTGCCACCAGTGATCCGAAAAGCTCGACTAGAGGCGAGACCCAGTACTTC. Its translation is CATSDPKSSTRGETQYF.

This clonotype was detected many times. The chain recombines TRBV9 with TRBJ1-1; no clear D gene. CDR3 length equals 15 residues. CDR1 SGDLS and CDR2 YYNGEE come from the germline V gene. The ends were cut back, 0 bases at V and 4 bases at J, with 13 bases in the middle. In DNA, the CDR3 is TGTGCCAGCAGCGTAGTGGCCGGAAAGAGCACTGAAGCTTTCTTT. It codes for CASSVVAGKSTEAFF.

This clonotype was recorded at least ten times. The genes are TRBV27 and TRBJ2-7; 7 nucleotides match TRBD1. The CDR3 totals 16 residues. V lost 2 bases and J lost 3; bases outside the gene matches: 10. From germline, CDR1 is MNHEY and CDR2 SMNVEV (reference sequence). CDR3 nucleotides: TGTGCCAGCAGTTTACACAAAAGGGGGCGCTACTACGAGCAGTACGTC. Amino acids: CASSLHKRGRYYEQYV.

This clonotype has a count of ten or more. The chain uses TRBV5-4 and TRBJ2-2, with D unresolved. Germline loops: CDR1 SGHNT, CDR2 YYREEE (reference sequence). V was shortened by 0 bases and J by 12 bases, with 6 bases between the two germline ends. This CDR3 spans 11 amino acids. In nucleotides, the CDR3 is TGTGCCAGCAGCTTGGAAGGCCAGCTGTTTTTT. This codes for CASSLEGQLFF.

This clonotype was found a few times. V and J are TRBV7-2 and TRBJ2-1; D uncertain. From germline, CDR1 is SGHTA and CDR2 FQGNSA. This CDR3 contains 15 residues. V lost 2 bases and J 2 bases, leaving 10 bases between the germline ends. The CDR3 region is CASSLFPAAYNEQFF. The CDR3 DNA reads TGTGCCAGCAGCTTATTCCCGGCGGCCTACAATGAGCAGTTCTTC.

This clonotype was seen repeatedly, ten times or more. V and J are TRBV7-8 and TRBJ1-2, with 7 positions matching TRBD1. The germline V gene encodes CDR1 SGHVS and CDR2 FQNEAQ. V lost 7 bases to trimming and J lost 4 bases; unmatched junction nucleotides: 12. CDR3 length: 15 amino acids. The CDR3 DNA sequence: TGTGCCAGCACCCAGGGGGAGGCCGAGGGCTATGGCTACACCTTC. This encodes CASTQGEAEGYGYTF.

This clonotype was observed at least ten times. The genes are TRBV7-2 and TRBJ2-3, with D possibly matching TRBD2 (7 bases). V was clipped by 6 bases and J by 8 bases, with 18 bases between them. The CDR3 length is 14 residues. Germline loops: CDR1 SGHTA, CDR2 FQGNSA. Written as DNA, the CDR3 is TGTGCCAGCAGAGGTGGGGGGGGGGCCGCTACGCAGTATTTT. Amino acids: CASRGGGGAATQYF. The full variable domain, rest sourced from reference TRBV7-2 and TRBJ2-3, is GAGVSQSPSNKVTEKGKDVELRCDPISGHTALYWYRQSLGQGLEFLIYFQGNSAPDKSGLPSDRFSAERTGGSVSTLTIQRTQQEDSAVYLCASRGGGGAATQYFGPGTRLTVL.

At least ten counts were recorded for this clonotype. This sequence joins TRBV12-3 or TRBV12-4 and TRBJ1-2; D uncertain. V was cut by 6 bases and J by 14 bases, with 19 bases left in between. This CDR3 region has 12 residues. The CDR3 nucleotides read TGTGCCAGCAGCCCTCGCCGATCTACCTGGACCTTC. Protein: CASSPRRSTWTF.

This clonotype occurred many times. This sequence joins TRBV20-1 and TRBJ1-2; 7 nucleotides line up with TRBD1. Germline CDR1 is DFQATT and CDR2 is SNEGSKA (reference sequence). Trimming took 0 bases from V and 2 from J; bases not matched to a gene: 6. The CDR3 is made up of 15 amino acids. CDR3 sequence: CSARDSARGNYGYTF. As DNA, the CDR3 is TGCAGTGCTAGAGATTCGGCCAGGGGGAACTATGGCTACACCTTC.

This clonotype was found once. A clone one base away is much larger, so this may be a read error. The rearrangement uses TRBV20-1 and TRBJ2-3, with 8 bases aligning to TRBD2. Germline V gene sequence: CDR1 DFQATT, CDR2 SNEGSKA (reference sequence). The CDR3 is 12 residues long. DNA of the CDR3: TGCAGTGCTAGCGGGGGGGCAGATACGCAGTTTTTT. It encodes CSASGGADTQFF.

There are many counts of this clonotype. This sequence joins TRBV7-2 and TRBJ1-1, with 8 bases that match TRBD1. Trimming removed 5 bases from V and 3 bases from J; junction bases left unmatched: 2. This CDR3 contains 13 residues. Looked up from germline, CDR1 is SGHTA and CDR2 is FQGNSA. The CDR3 protein is CASSDRGYTEAFF. CDR3 in DNA: TGTGCCAGCAGCGACAGGGGTTACACTGAAGCTTTCTTT.

This chain links TRBV7-6 with TRBJ2-1; the D is unclear. CDR1 is SGHVS, CDR2 FNYEAQ, per germline. Trimming pared 4 bases from V and 8 bases from J, leaving 9 bases between. The CDR3 is 12 amino acids. The CDR3 spells CASSSYSHEQFF. The CDR3 DNA sequence: TGTGCCAGCAGCTCATATTCCCATGAGCAGTTCTTC. Combining the CDR3 with reference TRBV7-6 and TRBJ2-1 gives the whole variable domain GAGVSQSPRYKVTKRGQDVALRCDPISGHVSLYWYRQALGQGPEFLTYFNYEAQQDKSGLPNDRFSAERPEGSISTLTIQRTEQRDSAMYRCASSSYSHEQFFGPGTRLTVL.

This clonotype occurred many times. The chain couples TRBV5-4 to TRBJ2-5; tentative D call: TRBD1 (5 bases). V was shortened by 4 bases and J by 7 bases, with 14 bases between the two germline ends. This CDR3 is 13 amino acids long. Germline loops: CDR1 SGHNT, CDR2 YYREEE (reference sequence). CDR3 DNA: TGTGCCAGCAGCGATGGTGGGGCGTCGACCCAGTACTTC. It specifies CASSDGGASTQYF.

This clonotype was found many times. The chain carries TRBV27 and TRBJ1-5; perhaps TRBD1 as D (5 bases). CDR3 size: 15 residues. V lost 1 base, J lost 6 bases, and 13 bases lay in between. Germline lookup yields CDR1 MNHEY and CDR2 SMNVEV (reference sequence). CDR3 residues: CASSLLRSGRQPQHF. CDR3 sequence (DNA): TGTGCCAGCAGTTTATTACGGTCAGGGCGTCAGCCCCAGCATTTT.

Ten or more counts support this clonotype. The chain is built from TRBV25-1 and TRBJ1-1; D unclear. This CDR3 is built from 13 residues. Germline lookup yields CDR1 MGHDK and CDR2 SYGVNS. The V end lost 6 bases, the J end lost 4 bases, and 12 bases lay between the germline ends. CDR3 nucleotide sequence: TGTGCCAGCAGCTCCACGGGCAGCACTGAAGCTTTCTTT. It yields the protein CASSSTGSTEAFF.

This clonotype was seen ten or more times. The chain has TRBV7-9 and TRBJ2-2; D unresolved. Trimming took off 3 bases at V and 9 bases at J, with 14 bases between the two ends. From germline, CDR1 is SEHNR and CDR2 FQNEAQ (reference sequence). CDR3 length: 14 residues. In DNA form, the CDR3 reads TGTGCCAGCAGCTTCCAGGCGGCAGGCCGGGAGCTGTTTTTT. This codes for CASSFQAAGRELFF.